The next 13 T cell receptor beta chains were all read from a single sample in a study of T cell responses to AZD1222 COVID-19 vaccine. This table comes from immunoSEQ multiplex PCR, and its TCRdb copy is limited to in-frame clones, with some not included. Seen here are some 130,000 clones, approximately 85% observed once, and the top ten hold approximately 1.7%. This material consisted of peripheral blood, taken on day 0 of AZD1222 vaccination. All receptors derive from an adult in good health.

The DNA for the CDR3 is TGTGCCAGCAGCTTTCAGACAGATACGCAGTATTTT. It codes for CASSFQTDTQYF. V is TRBV5-5 and J is TRBJ2-3, with D unclear. V was clipped by 2 bases and J by 3 bases, with 4 bases between them. CDR1 SGHKS and CDR2 YYEKEE come from the germline V gene (reference sequence). The CDR3 consists of 12 residues.

This chain joins TRBV2 and TRBJ1-2, with TRBD1 identical over 7 bases. The CDR3 has 12 amino acids. Losses at the gene ends were 6 bases for V and 5 bases for J; bases not matched to a gene: 3. Germline values: CDR1 SNHLY, CDR2 FYNNEI. CDR3 sequence: CASSRQGYGYTF. The CDR3 region has the DNA TGTGCCAGCAGCCGACAGGGTTATGGCTACACCTTC.

The chain combines TRBV11-3 with TRBJ2-1; D is unclear. Germline CDR1 reads SGHNT; CDR2 reads YENEEA. V was pared by 2 bases and J by 5 bases, with 7 bases between. This CDR3 spans 13 amino acids. DNA of the CDR3: TGTGCCAGCAGCTTAATTGGGGACAATGAGCAGTTCTTC. Its translation: CASSLIGDNEQFF.

J is TRBJ1-3 and V is TRBV5-5, with D possibly matching TRBD1 (5 bases). Germline CDR1 reads SGHKS; CDR2 reads YYEKEE (reference sequence). CDR3 length: 16 amino acids. Trimming removed 3 bases from V and 0 bases from J, with 13 bases in between. The CDR3 loop is CASSSGQISSGNTIYF. CDR3 DNA sequence: TGTGCCAGCAGCTCGGGGCAGATCAGCTCTGGAAACACCATATATTTT.

This clone has only one observation. This chain uses TRBV6-1 with TRBJ1-3, with D possibly matching TRBD1 (6 bases). CDR1 is MNHNS and CDR2 is SASEGT in the germline V gene. The V gene lost 3 bases and the J gene lost 4 bases, with 13 bases spanning the gap. The CDR3 extends over 15 amino acids. CDR3: CASSDKRGAGNTIYF. The CDR3, as DNA: TGTGCCAGCAGTGACAAAAGGGGGGCCGGAAACACCATATATTTT.

Points on this clone: The junction does not match germline at one end; this may be a read error. V is TRBV7-7 and J is TRBJ2-2, with D possibly matching TRBD1 (5 bases). CDR3 length: 13 amino acids. Germline assignment: CDR1 SSHAT and CDR2 FNYEAQ (reference sequence). The CDR3 DNA sequence: TGTGCTAGCAGCTCGAGGACACCCGGGGAGCTGTTTTTT. This gives the protein CASSSRTPGELFF.

The rearrangement joins TRBV12-1 to TRBJ1-2. TRBV12-1 is designated a pseudogene. CDR3 size: 20 residues. The CDR3 DNA reads TGTGCCAGCAGCTTTTTCATGCGACTCGGGGGCCGGGACCCCGACTATGGCTACACCTTC. It yields the protein CASSFFMRLGGRDPDYGYTF.

This rearrangement joins TRBV11-1 to TRBJ2-5, with 10 bases matching TRBD2. The length of the CDR3 is 16 residues. After removal of 4 bases from V and 0 bases from J, the junction contained 5 bases not matched to a gene. The germline CDR1 and CDR2 sequences are SGHAT and FQDESV (reference sequence). The CDR3: CASSSGLAVYQETQYF. The DNA of the CDR3 is TGTGCCAGCAGCTCCGGACTAGCGGTGTACCAAGAGACCCAGTACTTC.

Here the CDR3 DNA reads TGTGCCAGCAGCTTTGGGGGGGCTAGTGAAAAACTGTTTTTT. As protein: CASSFGGASEKLFF. The rearrangement joins TRBV7-2 to TRBJ1-4, with D possibly TRBD1 on 6 matching bases. The CDR3 has 14 amino acids. With 3 bases removed from V and 7 bases from J, the gap between germline ends came to 12 bases. The V gene's germline CDR1 is SGHTA and CDR2 FQGNSA.

This clone was detected only once. This rearrangement joins TRBV19 to TRBJ2-2; 7 bases are a match to TRBD2. This CDR3 comprises 15 residues. Germline V gene sequence: CDR1 LNHDA, CDR2 SQIVND (reference sequence). V lost 6 bases to trimming and J lost 2 bases; unmatched junction nucleotides: 6. The CDR3 nucleotides are TGTGCCAGTAGAGGGCGGGGGACCAACACCGGGGAGCTGTTTTTT. It encodes CASRGRGTNTGELFF.

The table lists this clone with a count of one. CDR3 amino acids: CASSLVARGGLSNEQFF. The CDR3 coding sequence is TGCGCCAGCAGCTTGGTAGCCCGGGGGGGGCTGTCCAATGAGCAGTTCTTC. The chain couples TRBV5-1 to TRBJ2-1; 8 bases fit TRBD2. The CDR3 extends over 17 amino acids. Trimming removed 0 bases from V and 6 bases from J; junction bases left unmatched: 11. The germline gives CDR1 SGHRS, CDR2 YFSETQ.

The V and J genes are TRBV7-8 and TRBJ1-3, with D perhaps TRBD1 (5 bases). Germline V gives CDR1 SGHVS, CDR2 FQNEAQ. The CDR3 runs to 17 residues. Trimming took off 6 bases at V and 0 bases at J, with 18 bases between the two ends. CDR3 DNA sequence: TGTGCCAGCAGTCCCGGGGGGACGGAAAGCTCTGGAAACACCATATATTTT. Protein product: CASSPGGTESSGNTIYF.

This chain uses TRBV18 with TRBJ1-4; D may be TRBD1 (6 bases). Trimming removed 3 bases from V and 7 bases from J, with 9 bases in between. Germline V gives CDR1 KGHSH, CDR2 LQKENI. CDR3 length: 13 residues. CDR3 loop: CASSPDRTEKLFF. In DNA form, the CDR3 reads TGTGCCAGCTCACCCGACAGGACTGAAAAACTGTTTTTT.